This T cell receptor (beta chain) was documented in a study of shared clonotypes between healthy human individuals. The authors split each subset's genomic DNA evenly across several immunoSEQ plates. Each sorted subset replicate got 200 ng genomic DNA, tens of thousands of genomes. Clones were sequenced by immunoSEQ multiplex PCR, and TCRdb holds only the in-frame ones, with some missing. Found here are roughly 2.5 million clones, over 85% of them singletons; the top ten hold more than 0.12%. As concerns this clone: Its antigen is not known.

The germline V gene encodes CDR1 SGHRS and CDR2 YFSETQ. CDR3 length: 15 residues. V gave up 0 bases and J gave up 1 base, with 10 bases separating them. Overall study results and limits: Shared across several donors were 5% to 6% of the naive CD4 clonotypes.

Adult Caucasians living in Nashville, Tennessee made up all of the donors. This TCR was recovered from a young man in good health. V and J are TRBV5-1 and TRBJ1-1; a possible D gene is TRBD1 (6 bases). The sequencing sample was made of naive CD4+ T cells sorted from blood. Documented subset: CD45RA+ positively selected. In DNA, the CDR3 is TGCGCCAGCAGCTTGGGGGTGACAGGGAACACTGAAGCTTTCTTT. Translated: CASSLGVTGNTEAFF.